This TCR beta chain is from a study of blood T cell repertoires in COVID-19. Seattle's cohort entered during active infection and was followed longitudinally. Using immunoSEQ multiplex PCR, the repertoire was profiled, and TCRdb retains in-frame clones only, with some absent. The table lists approximately 290,000 clones, about nine tenths of them singletons, with roughly 10% in the top ten. V was clipped by 7 bases and J by 4 bases, with 16 bases between them. This CDR3 is 13 amino acids long. CDR1 and CDR2 from the germline V gene are GTSNPN and SVGIG (reference sequence). The rearrangement joins TRBV30 to TRBJ1-1, with D perhaps TRBD1 (6 bases). Source material: peripheral blood. This clonotype was obtained from a young woman with COVID-19, enrolled during active disease. CDR3 loop: CASDRQTGTEAFF. The CDR3 DNA reads TGTGCCTCCGATAGGCAGACAGGCACTGAAGCTTTCTTT.